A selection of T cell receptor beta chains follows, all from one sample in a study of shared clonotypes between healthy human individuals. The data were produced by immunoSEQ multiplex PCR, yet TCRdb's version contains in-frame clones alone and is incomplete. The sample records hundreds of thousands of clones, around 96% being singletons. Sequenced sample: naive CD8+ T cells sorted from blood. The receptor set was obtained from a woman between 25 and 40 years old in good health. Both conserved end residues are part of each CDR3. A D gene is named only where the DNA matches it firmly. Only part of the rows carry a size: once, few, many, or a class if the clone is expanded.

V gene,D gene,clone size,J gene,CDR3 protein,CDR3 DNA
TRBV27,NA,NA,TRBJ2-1,CASSNGVNEQFF,TGTGCCAGCAGTAACGGTGTTAATGAGCAGTTCTTC
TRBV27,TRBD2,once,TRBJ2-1,CASSLVGGSLNEQFF,TGTGCCAGCAGTCTGGTGGGCGGGAGCCTAAATGAGCAGTTCTTC
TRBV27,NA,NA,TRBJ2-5,CASSLSTLLQETQYF,TGTGCCAGCAGTTTATCGACACTACTGCAAGAGACCCAGTACTTC
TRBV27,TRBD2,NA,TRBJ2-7,CASGASGYEQYF,TGTGCCAGTGGGGCTAGCGGCTACGAGCAGTACTTC
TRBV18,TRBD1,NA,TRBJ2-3,CASSPRDRATRDTQYF,TGTGCCAGCTCACCAAGGGACAGGGCAACAAGGGATACGCAGTATTTT
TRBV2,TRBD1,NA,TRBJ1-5,CASTLAQGYSNQPQHF,TGTGCCAGCACCCTGGCACAGGGGTATAGCAATCAGCCCCAGCATTTT
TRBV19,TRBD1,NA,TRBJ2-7,CASRDRGSLNEQYF,TGTGCCAGTAGAGACAGGGGGAGTCTCAACGAGCAGTACTTC
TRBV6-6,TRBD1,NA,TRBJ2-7,CASRPGQGAYEQYF,TGTGCCAGCAGACCGGGACAGGGGGCCTACGAGCAGTACTTC
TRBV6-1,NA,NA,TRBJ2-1,CASSEARGSYNEQFF,TGTGCCAGCAGTGAAGCGAGGGGGTCCTACAATGAGCAGTTCTTC
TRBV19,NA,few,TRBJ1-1,CASSIFGSLNTEAFF,TGTGCCAGTAGTATATTTGGCTCTTTGAACACTGAAGCTTTCTTT
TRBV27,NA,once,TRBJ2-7,CASSLASAYEQYF,TGTGCCAGCAGTTTGGCGTCCGCCTACGAGCAGTACTTC
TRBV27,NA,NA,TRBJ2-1,CASSLGHLTNEQFF,TGTGCCAGCAGTCTCGGACACCTCACCAATGAGCAGTTCTTC
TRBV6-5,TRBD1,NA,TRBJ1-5,CASRPPGTGDQPQHF,TGTGCCAGCAGACCCCCCGGGACAGGGGATCAGCCCCAGCATTTT
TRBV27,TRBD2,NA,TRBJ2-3,CASSYLSGRVTDTQYF,TGTGCCAGCAGTTACTTGAGCGGGAGGGTAACAGATACGCAGTATTTT
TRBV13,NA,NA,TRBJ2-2,CASSGGGELFF,TGTGCCAGCAGCGGGGGCGGGGAGCTGTTTTTT
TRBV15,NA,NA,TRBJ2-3,CATSRDSLPGQGITDTQYF,TGTGCCACCAGCAGAGATTCCCTTCCAGGGCAAGGGATCACAGATACGCAGTATTTT
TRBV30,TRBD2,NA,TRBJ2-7,CAWSVGSGILYEQYF,TGTGCCTGGAGTGTGGGGAGCGGGATCCTCTACGAGCAGTACTTC
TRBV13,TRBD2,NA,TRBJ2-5,CASSSRVAGYQETQYF,TGTGCCAGCAGCTCTAGGGTAGCGGGATACCAAGAGACCCAGTACTTC
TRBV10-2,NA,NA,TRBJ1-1,CASRALGVGTEAFF,TGCGCCAGCAGGGCCCTAGGGGTTGGCACTGAAGCTTTCTTT
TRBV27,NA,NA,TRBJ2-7,CASSGTGSYEQYF,TGTGCCAGCAGCGGAACAGGCTCCTACGAGCAGTACTTC
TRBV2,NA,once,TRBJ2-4,CASSEAWGAAKNIQYF,TGTGCCAGCAGTGAAGCATGGGGGGCGGCCAAAAACATTCAGTACTTC
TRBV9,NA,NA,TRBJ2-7,CASSVEGTLHEQYF,TGTGCCAGCAGCGTAGAAGGGACGCTGCACGAGCAGTACTTC
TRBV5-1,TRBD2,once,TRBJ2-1,CASSLDALGTRGRNEQFF,TGCGCCAGCAGCTTGGATGCCCTCGGGACTAGGGGTAGGAATGAGCAGTTCTTC
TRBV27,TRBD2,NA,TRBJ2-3,CASSLGLAGGPDTQYF,TGTGCCAGCAGTTTAGGACTAGCGGGAGGCCCAGATACGCAGTATTTT
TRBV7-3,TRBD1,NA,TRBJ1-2,CASSPGTGPGYGYTF,TGTGCCAGCAGCCCTGGGACAGGGCCAGGTTATGGCTACACCTTC
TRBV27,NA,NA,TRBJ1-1,CASSLRDGNTEAFF,TGTGCCAGCAGTTTGAGGGACGGGAACACTGAAGCTTTCTTT
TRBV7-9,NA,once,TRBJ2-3,CASSRDGDQDTQYF,TGTGCCAGCAGTCGGGACGGAGATCAAGATACGCAGTATTTT
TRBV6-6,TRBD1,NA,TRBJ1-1,CASSGQGATEAFF,TGTGCCAGCAGTGGACAGGGGGCCACTGAAGCTTTCTTT
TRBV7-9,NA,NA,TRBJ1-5,CASSPPGDRNQPQHF,TGTGCCAGCAGCCCCCCAGGGGATCGTAATCAGCCCCAGCATTTT
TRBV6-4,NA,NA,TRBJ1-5,CASSAVRATKSGQPQHF,TGTGCCAGCAGTGCGGTCCGGGCAACAAAGTCGGGTCAGCCCCAGCATTTT
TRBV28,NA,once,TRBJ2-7,CASSSPAGEGYEQYF,TGTGCCAGCAGTTCCCCGGCAGGGGAAGGCTACGAGCAGTACTTC
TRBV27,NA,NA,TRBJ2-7,CASSLQAVQGPYEQYF,TGTGCCAGCAGCCTCCAGGCGGTCCAGGGCCCCTACGAGCAGTACTTC
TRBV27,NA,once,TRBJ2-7,CASSLNSYEQYF,TGTGCCAGCAGCCTCAACTCCTACGAGCAGTACTTC
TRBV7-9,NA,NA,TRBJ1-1,CASSLGSRGVNTEAFF,TGTGCCAGCAGCTTAGGGTCCCGGGGTGTGAACACTGAAGCTTTCTTT
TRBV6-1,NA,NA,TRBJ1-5,CASSELQGSNQPQHF,TGTGCCAGCAGTGAATTGCAGGGTAGCAATCAGCCCCAGCATTTT
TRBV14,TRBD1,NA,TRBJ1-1,CASSPRGYTEAFF,TGTGCCAGCAGCCCCAGGGGGTACACTGAAGCTTTCTTT
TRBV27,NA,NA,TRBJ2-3,CASRTGRTDTQYF,TGTGCCAGCAGAACCGGACGCACAGATACGCAGTATTTT
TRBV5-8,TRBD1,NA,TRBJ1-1,CASSGTGGTEAFF,TGTGCCAGCAGCGGGACAGGGGGCACTGAAGCTTTCTTT
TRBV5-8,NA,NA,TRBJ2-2,CASSGMGSQLFF,TGTGCCAGCAGCGGGATGGGCAGTCAGCTGTTTTTT
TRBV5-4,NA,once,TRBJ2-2,CASSPRVAPGELFF,TGTGCCAGCAGCCCGAGGGTCGCGCCCGGGGAGCTGTTTTTT
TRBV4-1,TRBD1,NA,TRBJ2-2,CASSQGTGGYTGELFF,TGCGCCAGCAGCCAAGGGACAGGGGGGTACACCGGGGAGCTGTTTTTT
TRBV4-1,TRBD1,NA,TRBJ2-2,CASSRQNQGAAGELFF,TGCGCCAGCAGCCGCCAGAACCAGGGGGCGGCCGGGGAGCTGTTTTTT
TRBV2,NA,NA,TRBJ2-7,CASSERQLYEQYF,TGTGCCAGCAGTGAACGACAGCTGTACGAGCAGTACTTC
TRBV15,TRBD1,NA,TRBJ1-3,CATSRPQGVSGNTIYF,TGTGCCACCAGCAGACCCCAGGGGGTTTCTGGAAACACCATATATTTT
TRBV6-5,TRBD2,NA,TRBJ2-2,CASSYFASGAGELFF,TGTGCCAGCAGTTACTTTGCTAGCGGTGCCGGGGAGCTGTTTTTT